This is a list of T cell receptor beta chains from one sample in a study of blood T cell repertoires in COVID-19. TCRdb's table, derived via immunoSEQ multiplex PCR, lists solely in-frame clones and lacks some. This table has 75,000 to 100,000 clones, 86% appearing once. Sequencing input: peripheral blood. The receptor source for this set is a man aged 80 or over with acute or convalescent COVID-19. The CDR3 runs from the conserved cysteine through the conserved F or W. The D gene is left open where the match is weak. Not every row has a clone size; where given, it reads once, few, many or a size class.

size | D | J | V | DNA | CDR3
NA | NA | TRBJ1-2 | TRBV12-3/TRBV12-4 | TGTGCCAGCAGCCCCGACAGAAACTATGGCTACACCTTC | CASSPDRNYGYTF
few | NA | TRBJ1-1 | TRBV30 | TGTGCCTGGAGGGCCCGCGGACAACCGAACACTGAAGCTTTCTTT | CAWRARGQPNTEAFF
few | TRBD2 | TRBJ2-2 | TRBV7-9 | TGTGCCAGCAGCTTACGACTAGCGGGATATACCGGGGAGCTGTTTTTT | CASSLRLAGYTGELFF
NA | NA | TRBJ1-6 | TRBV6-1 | TGTGCCAGCAGTGCCGCGTTGGACGGCGGCAGGGGCAATTCACCCCTCCACTTT | CASSAALDGGRGNSPLHF
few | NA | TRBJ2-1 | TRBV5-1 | TGCGCCAGCAGCCCGTCCAGCGGGTCTTACAATGAGCAGTTCTTC | CASSPSSGSYNEQFF
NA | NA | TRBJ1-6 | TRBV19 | TGTGCCAGTAGTGGGGCGTCCTATAATTCACCCCTCCACTTT | CASSGASYNSPLHF
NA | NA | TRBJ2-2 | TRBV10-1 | TGCGCCAGCAGTGATCCGAGCGGTGCGAACACCGGGGAGCTGTTTTTT | CASSDPSGANTGELFF
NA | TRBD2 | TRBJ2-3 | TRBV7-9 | TGTGCCAGCAGCTTATGGCGGGAGCCCGGCGCAGATACGCAGTATTTT | CASSLWREPGADTQYF
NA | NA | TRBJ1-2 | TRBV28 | TGTGCCAGCAGCATCGGGACACTGCGGGGGTATGGCTACACCTTC | CASSIGTLRGYGYTF
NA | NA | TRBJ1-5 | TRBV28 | TGTGCCGCGGGGGGGGAGGACCAGCCCCAGCATTTT | CAAGGEDQPQHF
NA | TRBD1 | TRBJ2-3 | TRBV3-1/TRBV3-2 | TGTGCCAGCAGCCAAGTATGGACAGGAGGCACAGATACGCAGTATTTT | CASSQVWTGGTDTQYF
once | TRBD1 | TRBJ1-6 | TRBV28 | TGTGCCAGCAGCACTGACAGGGCTTCACCCCTCCACTTT | CASSTDRASPLHF
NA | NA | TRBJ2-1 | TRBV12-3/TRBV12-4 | TGTGCCAGCAGCCTAGCGTATGGGTCTGAGCAGTTCTTC | CASSLAYGSEQFF
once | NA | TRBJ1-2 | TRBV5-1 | TGCGCCAGCAGCCCCGGACAGTACTATGGCTACACCTTC | CASSPGQYYGYTF
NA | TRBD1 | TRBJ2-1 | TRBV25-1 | TGTGCCAGCAGTGAATACGGGGGACAGGGCTACAATGAGCAGTTCTTC | CASSEYGGQGYNEQFF
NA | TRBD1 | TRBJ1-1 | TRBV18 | TGTGCCAGCTCACCAGTAGCGGCAGGGGGCCGAACTGAAGCTTTCTTT | CASSPVAAGGRTEAFF
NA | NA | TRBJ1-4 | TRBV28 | TGTGCCAGCAGCGAGGACAGCCGAGTGGATGAAAAACTGTTTTTT | CASSEDSRVDEKLFF
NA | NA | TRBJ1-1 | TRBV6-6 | TGTGCCAGCAGTTACTCGGTAGGCGGAAGCACTGAAGCTTTCTTT | CASSYSVGGSTEAFF
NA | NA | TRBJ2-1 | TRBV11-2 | TGTGCCAGCAGCGCGGACAGAGGCGGTGATGAGCAGTTCTTC | CASSADRGGDEQFF
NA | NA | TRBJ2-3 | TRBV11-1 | TGTGCCAGCAGCTTGGAGGGAGGTGCCACAGATACGCAGTATTTT | CASSLEGGATDTQYF
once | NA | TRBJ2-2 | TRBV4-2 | TGTGCCAGCAGCCAAGAAGCGGCGGGGATCGGGGAGCTGTTTTTT | CASSQEAAGIGELFF
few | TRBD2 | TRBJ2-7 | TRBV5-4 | TGTGCCAGCAGTAGAAGCGGGAGGGTCAAAAACGAGCAGTACTTC | CASSRSGRVKNEQYF
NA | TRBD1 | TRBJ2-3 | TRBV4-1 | TGCGCCAGCAGCCACCACGGGACAGGGGATGATACGCAGTATTTT | CASSHHGTGDDTQYF
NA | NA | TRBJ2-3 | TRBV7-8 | TGTGCCAGCTCATCAGGGGTGTTCACAGATACGCAGTATTTT | CASSSGVFTDTQYF
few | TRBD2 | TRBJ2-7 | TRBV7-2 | TGTGCCAGCAGCTTGTGGGGGGCGGGAGGTCTTTACGAGCAGTACTTC | CASSLWGAGGLYEQYF
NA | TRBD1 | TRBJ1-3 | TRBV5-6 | TGTGCCAGCAGCTGGTCCGGGACAGGGAAGATGGGTGGAAACACCATATATTTT | CASSWSGTGKMGGNTIYF
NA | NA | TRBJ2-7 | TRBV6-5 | TGTGCCAGCAGTCCCAGCGGGCTGGGAGACGAGCAGTACTTC | CASSPSGLGDEQYF
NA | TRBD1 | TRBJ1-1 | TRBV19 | TGTGCCAGTAGCATTGACAGGGTGAACACTGAAGCTTTCTTT | CASSIDRVNTEAFF
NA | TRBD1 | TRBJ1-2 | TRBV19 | TGTGCCAGTACTTCTTATGACAGGGGGGCCTATGGCTACACCTTC | CASTSYDRGAYGYTF